Detailed here is one TCR beta chain. A much larger clonotype is one base distant, so this may be a read error. CDR3 size: 10 residues. Germline loops: CDR1 SQVTM, CDR2 ANQGSEA. The V end was cut by 4 bases, the J end by 13 bases, with 11 bases between. The data stem from a study of blood T cells in healthy people across ages. The use of a sample-barcoded 5' primer and a J-beta primer mix characterized a second PCR of roughly 7 to 12 cycles. TCRdb re-analysed the 5' RACE reads in MiXCR, keeping a single row per CDR3 protein. This sample has some 1.4 million distinct CDR3 sequences, with 35% to 45% found just once.

The sample taken for sequencing was blood. The clonotype originates from a woman in her late teens or twenties in good health. The J gene is TRBJ2-1, the V gene TRBV29-1; D is uncertain. The CDR3 here is CSVVNDTQFF. CDR3 bases: TGCAGCGTTGTTAACGATACCCAGTTCTTC.